A selection of T cell receptor beta chains follows, all from one sample in a study of response to subunit inactivated influenza vaccine. Each CDR3 protein gets one entry after TCRdb re-called the RT-PCR reads with MiXCR. The table records around 480,000 distinct CDR3 sequences, 15% to 20% of them present only once. Source: CD4+ T cells sorted from PBMCs, taken around 25 months after vaccination. The receptors were sampled from a man in his fifties or sixties who received an inactivated influenza vaccine. Each CDR3 is given with its conserved first and last residue.

TRBV28	TRBJ2-5	CASSLPGSGQETQYF
TRBV7-8	TRBJ1-1	CASSSFGTGRTEAFF
TRBV20-1	TRBJ2-1	CSALSGIGNEQFF
TRBV20-1	TRBJ2-5	CSALDRQETQYF
TRBV11-2	TRBJ1-1	CASSSGVNTEAFF
TRBV6-7	TRBJ2-7	CASSYSSRSGKTYEQYF
TRBV3-1	TRBJ2-7	CASSRQGEAEQYF
TRBV2	TRBJ1-2	CASSGLGSNYGYTF
TRBV12-3/TRBV12-4	TRBJ2-3	CASSFGTRRSDTQYF
TRBV4-2	TRBJ2-7	CASSQEGGPTYEQYF
TRBV7-4	TRBJ1-6	CASSNRVWRNSPLHF
TRBV28	TRBJ2-2	CAAAKTGELFF
TRBV4-1	TRBJ1-6	CASSQFGPGGSPLHF
TRBV6-1	TRBJ2-5	CASSGRLAGLETQYF
TRBV20-1	TRBJ2-5	CSASLTTDGGTQYF
TRBV2	TRBJ2-5	CASSKGSETQYF
TRBV5-5	TRBJ2-2	CASSLVWRANTGELFF
TRBV14	TRBJ2-3	CASSQARTTQYF
TRBV19	TRBJ1-1	CASSIFFVQGSSTEAFF
TRBV28	TRBJ2-1	CASSLETRRTYNEQFF
TRBV29-1	TRBJ1-1	CSARTGNSNTEAFF
TRBV4-1	TRBJ1-3	CASSQDEIGGGVGNTIYF
TRBV20-1	TRBJ2-1	CSARVIGGALNEQFF
TRBV5-1	TRBJ1-1	CASSSDSMNTEAFF
TRBV18	TRBJ1-5	CASSQTVHQPQHF
TRBV6-5	TRBJ1-2	CASSYSARDYGYTF
TRBV7-8	TRBJ2-7	CASSTKGGTGGSVYEQYF
TRBV5-1	TRBJ2-3	CASSLVDRITDTQYF
TRBV20-1	TRBJ1-4	CSARDAGEKLFF
TRBV29-1	TRBJ1-3	CSVEVDRGNTIYF
TRBV11-1	TRBJ2-1	CASSSQARLAGGPRNEQFF
TRBV20-1	TRBJ2-7	CSATLLAGGSGEQYF
TRBV28	TRBJ1-5	CASKRQSNQPQHF
TRBV10-3	TRBJ2-7	CAISGRPDRGQQYEQYF
TRBV4-1	TRBJ2-2	CASSQWPDPRELFF
TRBV6-6	TRBJ2-7	CASSYSGEYEQYF
TRBV6-1	TRBJ2-3	CASRFGQITDTQYF
TRBV19	TRBJ2-7	CASNNSTSLESYEQYF
TRBV3-1	TRBJ1-4	CASSQDGRALNEKLFF
TRBV3-1	TRBJ2-5	CASSQVPETQYF
TRBV4-2	TRBJ1-1	CASSEDRVQAFF
TRBV4-3	TRBJ2-2	CASSQLLQVTGELFF
TRBV7-9	TRBJ2-1	CASSPIQGRFYNEQFF
TRBV12-3/TRBV12-4	TRBJ1-3	CASSLAGASGNTIYF
TRBV12-3/TRBV12-4	TRBJ2-6	CASSSPSAPSISGANVLTF
TRBV6-1	TRBJ2-1	CASTILRQGFNEQFF